The clone carrying this T cell receptor beta chain was seen many times. As yet, its antigen is unknown. These data originate in a study of T cells in Graves' hyperthyroidism and ophthalmopathy. Study background: Peripheral blood was taken when the disease was first diagnosed, before any treatment began.

Points from the study as a whole: In the blood, most expanded thyroid clonotypes above 0.001 appeared as well.

Per germline, CDR1 KGHDR and CDR2 SFDVKD. This CDR3 region has 15 residues. V lost 4 bases, J lost 5 bases, and 5 bases stayed unmatched. Uncontrolled infection, other autoimmune disease, pregnancy or lactation excluded patients. RNA transcripts were the template for amplifying TCR beta CDR3 regions. A first-round RT-PCR of the TCR CDR3 used the HTBI primer set. Using its own MiXCR run on the multiplex PCR reads, TCRdb lists one record per CDR3 protein. The table shows 330,000 or so distinct CDR3 sequences, with 15% to 20% occurring only once. The rearrangement links TRBV24-1 to TRBJ1-2; 11 bases are a match to TRBD1. The sequenced material came from blood. This sequence was found in a woman between 40 and 50 years old with Graves' ophthalmopathy. The CDR3 coding sequence is TGTGCCACCAGTGAGGGGACAGGGGGGCCATATGGCTACACCTTC. Its translation is CATSEGTGGPYGYTF.